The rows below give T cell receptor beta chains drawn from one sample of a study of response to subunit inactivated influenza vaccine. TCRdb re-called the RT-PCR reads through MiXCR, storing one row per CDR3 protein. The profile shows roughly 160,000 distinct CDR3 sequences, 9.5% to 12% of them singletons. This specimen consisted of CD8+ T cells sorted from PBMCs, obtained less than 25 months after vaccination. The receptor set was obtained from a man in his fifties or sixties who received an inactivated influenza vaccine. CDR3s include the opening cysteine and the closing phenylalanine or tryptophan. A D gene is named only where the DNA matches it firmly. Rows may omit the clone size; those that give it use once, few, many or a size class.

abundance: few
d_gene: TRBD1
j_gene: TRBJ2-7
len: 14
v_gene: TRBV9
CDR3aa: CASSMGTVSYEQYF
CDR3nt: TGTGCCAGCAGCATGGGGACAGTCTCCTACGAGCAGTACTTC

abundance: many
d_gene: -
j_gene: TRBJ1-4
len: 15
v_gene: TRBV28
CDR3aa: CASSLTDATNEKLFF
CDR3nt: TGTGCCAGCAGCCTGACAGACGCAACTAATGAAAAACTGTTTTTT

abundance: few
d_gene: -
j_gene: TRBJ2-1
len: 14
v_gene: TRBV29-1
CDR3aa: CSVEDRRGENEQFF
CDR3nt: TGCAGCGTTGAAGATCGTAGGGGAGAAAATGAGCAGTTCTTC

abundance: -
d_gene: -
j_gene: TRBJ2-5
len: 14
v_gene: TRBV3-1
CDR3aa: CASSQDSGVETQYF
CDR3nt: TGTGCCAGCAGCCAAGATTCGGGTGTGGAGACCCAGTACTTC

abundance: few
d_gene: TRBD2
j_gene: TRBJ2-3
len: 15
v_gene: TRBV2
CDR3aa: CASTQRTSGSDTQYF
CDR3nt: TGTGCCAGCACCCAAAGGACTAGCGGCTCAGATACGCAGTATTTT

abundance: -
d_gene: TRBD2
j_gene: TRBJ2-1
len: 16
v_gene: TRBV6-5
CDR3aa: CASSYSRTGGDYEQFF
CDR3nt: TGTGCCAGCAGTTACTCCCGGACGGGGGGAGATTATGAGCAGTTCTTC

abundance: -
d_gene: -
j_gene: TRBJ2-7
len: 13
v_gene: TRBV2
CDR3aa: CASSDPLSDEQYF
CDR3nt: TGTGCCAGCAGTGATCCCCTCTCGGACGAGCAGTACTTC

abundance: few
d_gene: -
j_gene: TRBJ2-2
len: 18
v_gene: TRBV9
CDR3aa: CASSVTLSGTRNTGELFF
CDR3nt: TGTGCCAGCAGCGTGACCCTCTCCGGGACACGTAACACCGGGGAGCTGTTTTTT

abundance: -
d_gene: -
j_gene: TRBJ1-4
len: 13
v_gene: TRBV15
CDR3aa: CATDPGRREKLFF
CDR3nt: TGTGCCACCGACCCAGGGAGGCGGGAAAAACTGTTTTTT

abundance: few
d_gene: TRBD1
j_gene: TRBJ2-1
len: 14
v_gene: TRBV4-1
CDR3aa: CASSQGQGAGEQFF
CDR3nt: TGCGCCAGCAGCCAAGGACAGGGGGCGGGTGAGCAGTTCTTC

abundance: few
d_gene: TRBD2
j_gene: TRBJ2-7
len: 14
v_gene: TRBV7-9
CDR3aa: CASSLSGRSNEQYF
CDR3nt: TGTGCCAGCAGCCTTAGCGGGAGGAGCAACGAGCAGTACTTC

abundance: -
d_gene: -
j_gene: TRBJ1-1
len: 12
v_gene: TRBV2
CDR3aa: CVSRVGNTEAFF
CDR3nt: TGTGTCTCGCGTGTCGGTAACACTGAAGCTTTCTTT

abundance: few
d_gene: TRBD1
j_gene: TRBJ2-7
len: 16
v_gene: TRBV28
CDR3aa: CASSGDRFRDYYEQYF
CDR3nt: TGTGCCAGCAGTGGGGACAGATTTCGAGATTACTACGAGCAGTACTTC

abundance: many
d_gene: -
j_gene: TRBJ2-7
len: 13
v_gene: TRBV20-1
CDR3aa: CSARDPTEYEQYF
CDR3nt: TGCAGTGCTAGAGACCCCACGGAGTACGAGCAGTACTTC

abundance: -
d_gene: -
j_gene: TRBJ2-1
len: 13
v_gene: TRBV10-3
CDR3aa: CAISESQGYEQFF
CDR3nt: TGTGCCATCAGCGAAAGTCAGGGTTATGAGCAGTTCTTC

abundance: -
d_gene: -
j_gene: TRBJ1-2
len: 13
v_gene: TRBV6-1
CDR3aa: CASSEASNGRYTF
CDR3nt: TGTGCCAGCAGTGAAGCTTCCAATGGGCGCTACACCTTC

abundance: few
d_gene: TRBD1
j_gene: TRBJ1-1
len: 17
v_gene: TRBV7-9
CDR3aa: CASSNTRTGGSGTEAFF
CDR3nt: TGTGCCAGCAGCAACACCCGGACAGGGGGCTCGGGGACTGAAGCTTTCTTT

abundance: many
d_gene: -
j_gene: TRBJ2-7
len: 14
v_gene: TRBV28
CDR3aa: CASSLSRGGYEQYF
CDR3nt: TGTGCCAGCAGTTTATCTAGGGGGGGCTACGAGCAGTACTTC

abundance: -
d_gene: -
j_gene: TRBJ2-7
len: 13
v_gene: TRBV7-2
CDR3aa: CASSARGPYEQYF
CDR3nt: TGTGCCAGCAGCGCACGGGGGCCCTACGAGCAGTACTTC

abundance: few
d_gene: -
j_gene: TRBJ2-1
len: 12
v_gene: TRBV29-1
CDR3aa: CSVVLGSYEQFF
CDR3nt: TGCAGCGTTGTTCTAGGGAGCTATGAGCAGTTCTTC

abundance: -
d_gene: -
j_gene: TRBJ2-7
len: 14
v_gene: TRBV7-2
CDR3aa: CASSLAPATYEQYF
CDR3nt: TGTGCCAGCAGCTTAGCGCCGGCAACCTACGAGCAGTACTTC

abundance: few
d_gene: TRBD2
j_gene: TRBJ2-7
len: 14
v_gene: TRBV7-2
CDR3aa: CASSFASGSYEQYF
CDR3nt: TGTGCCAGCAGCTTCGCTAGCGGGAGCTACGAGCAGTACTTC

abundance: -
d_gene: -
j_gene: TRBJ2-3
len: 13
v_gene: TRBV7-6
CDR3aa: CASSTTPVDTQYF
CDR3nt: TGTGCCAGCAGTACCACTCCGGTAGATACGCAGTATTTT

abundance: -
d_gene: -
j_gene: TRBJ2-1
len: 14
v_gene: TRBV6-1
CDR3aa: CASMSRSSYNEQFF
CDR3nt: TGTGCCAGCATGAGCAGAAGCTCCTACAATGAGCAGTTCTTC

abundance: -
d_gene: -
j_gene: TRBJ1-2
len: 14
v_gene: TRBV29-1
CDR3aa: CSVEEGTLARGFTF
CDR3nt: TGCAGCGTTGAAGAGGGAACCCTGGCTCGAGGCTTCACCTTC

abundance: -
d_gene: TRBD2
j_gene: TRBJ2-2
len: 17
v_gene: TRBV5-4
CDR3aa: CASSSLLAGGPSGELFF
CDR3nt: TGTGCCAGCAGCTCGCTACTAGCGGGAGGGCCAAGCGGGGAGCTGTTTTTT

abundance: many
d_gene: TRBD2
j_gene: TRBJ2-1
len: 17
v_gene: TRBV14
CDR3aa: CASSLLGGLAALDEQFF
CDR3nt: TGTGCCAGCAGCCTCCTGGGGGGACTAGCCGCCCTCGATGAGCAGTTCTTC

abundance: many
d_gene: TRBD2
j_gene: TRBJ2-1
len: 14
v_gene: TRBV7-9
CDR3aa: CASSSGGLAAEQFF
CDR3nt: TGTGCCAGCAGCTCAGGGGGACTAGCTGCTGAGCAGTTCTTC

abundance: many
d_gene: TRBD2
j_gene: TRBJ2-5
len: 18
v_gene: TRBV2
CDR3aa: CASSEEKIGLVIELTQYF
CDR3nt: TGTGCCAGCAGTGAAGAGAAAATCGGACTAGTGATTGAATTGACCCAGTACTTC

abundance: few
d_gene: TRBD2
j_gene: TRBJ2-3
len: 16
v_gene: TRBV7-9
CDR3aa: CASSPPGLEGPGEQYF
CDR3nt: TGTGCCAGCAGCCCTCCCGGACTAGAAGGCCCTGGGGAGCAGTATTTT

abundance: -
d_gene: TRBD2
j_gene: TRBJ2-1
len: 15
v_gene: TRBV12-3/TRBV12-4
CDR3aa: CASITSGGTLNEQFF
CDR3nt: TGTGCCAGCATCACGAGCGGGGGGACCTTAAATGAGCAGTTCTTC

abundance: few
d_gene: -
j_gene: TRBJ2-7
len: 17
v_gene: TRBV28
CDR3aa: CASSTLYGHTIAYEQYF
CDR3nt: TGTGCCAGCAGTACCCTCTATGGACATACGATAGCCTACGAGCAGTACTTC

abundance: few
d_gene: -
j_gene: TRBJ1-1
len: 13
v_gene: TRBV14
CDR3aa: CASSRVPGAEAFF
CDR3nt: TGTGCCAGCAGTCGGGTCCCGGGTGCTGAAGCTTTCTTT

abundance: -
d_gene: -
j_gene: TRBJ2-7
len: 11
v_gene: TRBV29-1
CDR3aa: CSVLGAYEQYF
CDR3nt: TGCAGCGTTTTAGGGGCGTACGAGCAGTACTTC

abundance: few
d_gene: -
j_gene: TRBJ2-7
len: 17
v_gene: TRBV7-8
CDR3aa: CASSPRRGVSDSYEQYF
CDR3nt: TGTGCCAGCAGCCCACGTCGGGGTGTATCTGATTCCTACGAGCAGTACTTC

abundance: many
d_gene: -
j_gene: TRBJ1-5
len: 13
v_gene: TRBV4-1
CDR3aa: CASSQGLAQPQHF
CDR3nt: TGCGCCAGCAGCCAAGGATTAGCCCAGCCCCAGCATTTT

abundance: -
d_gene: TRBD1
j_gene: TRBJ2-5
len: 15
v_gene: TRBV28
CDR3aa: CASSAQGVRRETQYF
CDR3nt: TGTGCCAGCAGCGCACAGGGGGTAAGGAGGGAGACCCAGTACTTC

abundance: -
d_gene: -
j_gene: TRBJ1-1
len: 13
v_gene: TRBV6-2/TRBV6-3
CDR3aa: CASSYLRTVEAFF
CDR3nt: TGTGCCAGCAGTTACCTCAGGACAGTTGAAGCTTTCTTT

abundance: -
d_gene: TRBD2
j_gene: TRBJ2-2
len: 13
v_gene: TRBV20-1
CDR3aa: CSAWDYNTGELFF
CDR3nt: TGCAGTGCTTGGGACTACAACACCGGGGAGCTGTTTTTT

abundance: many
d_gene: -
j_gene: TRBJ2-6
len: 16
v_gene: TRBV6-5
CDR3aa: CASSYSVSVGANVLTF
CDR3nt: TGTGCCAGCAGTTATTCCGTGTCAGTCGGGGCCAACGTCCTGACTTTC

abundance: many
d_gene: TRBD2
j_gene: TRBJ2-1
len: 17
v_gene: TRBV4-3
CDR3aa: CASSQEGAGSSYNEQFF
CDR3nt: TGCGCCAGCAGCCAAGAGGGAGCGGGGAGCTCCTACAATGAGCAGTTCTTC

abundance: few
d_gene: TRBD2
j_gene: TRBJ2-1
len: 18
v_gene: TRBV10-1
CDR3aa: CASSPGLAGGLRANEQFF
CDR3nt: TGCGCCAGCAGTCCCGGACTAGCGGGGGGGTTGAGGGCGAATGAGCAGTTCTTC

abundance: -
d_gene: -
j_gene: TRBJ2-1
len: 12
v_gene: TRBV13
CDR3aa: CASRELAYEQFF
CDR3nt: TGTGCCAGCAGAGAACTAGCATACGAGCAGTTCTTC

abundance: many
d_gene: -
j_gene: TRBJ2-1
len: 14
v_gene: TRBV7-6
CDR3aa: CASSLAVGTNEQFF
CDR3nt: TGTGCCAGCAGCTTAGCTGTGGGGACAAATGAGCAGTTCTTC

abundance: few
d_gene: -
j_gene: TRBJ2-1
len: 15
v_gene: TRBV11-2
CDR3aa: CASSYALVSYNEQFF
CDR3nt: TGTGCCAGCAGCTACGCCTTGGTTTCCTACAATGAGCAGTTCTTC

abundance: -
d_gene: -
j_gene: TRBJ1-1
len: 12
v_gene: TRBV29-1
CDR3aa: CSVEPGGTEAFF
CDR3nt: TGCAGCGTTGAACCCGGTGGTACTGAAGCTTTCTTT

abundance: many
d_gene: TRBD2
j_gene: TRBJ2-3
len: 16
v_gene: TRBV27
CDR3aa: CASSWDLAGGSDTQYF
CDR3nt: TGTGCCAGCAGTTGGGATCTAGCGGGTGGGTCGGATACGCAGTATTTT

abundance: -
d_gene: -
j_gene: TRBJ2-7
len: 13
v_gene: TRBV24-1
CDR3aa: CATSESGSYEQYF
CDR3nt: TGTGCCACCAGTGAGTCAGGGAGCTACGAGCAGTACTTC

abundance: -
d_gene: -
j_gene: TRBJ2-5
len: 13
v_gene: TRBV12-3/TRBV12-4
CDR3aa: CASSRHGRETQYF
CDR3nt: TGTGCCAGCAGCAGACACGGTCGAGAGACCCAGTACTTC

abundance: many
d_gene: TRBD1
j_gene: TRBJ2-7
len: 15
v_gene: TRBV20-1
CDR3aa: CSARDRTGGPSEQYF
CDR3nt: TGCAGTGCTAGGGACCGGACAGGGGGCCCATCCGAGCAGTACTTC

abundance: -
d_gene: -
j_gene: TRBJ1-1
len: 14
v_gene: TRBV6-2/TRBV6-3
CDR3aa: CASSYGPANTEAFF
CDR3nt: TGTGCCAGCAGTTACGGACCTGCGAACACTGAAGCTTTCTTT

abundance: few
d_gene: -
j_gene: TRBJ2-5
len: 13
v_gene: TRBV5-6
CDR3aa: CASSLVLEETQYF
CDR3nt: TGTGCCAGCAGCTTGGTACTAGAAGAGACCCAGTACTTC

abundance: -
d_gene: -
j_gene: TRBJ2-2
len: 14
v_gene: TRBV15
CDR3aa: CATSSQWDTGELFF
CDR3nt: TGTGCCACCAGCAGTCAGTGGGACACCGGGGAGCTGTTTTTT

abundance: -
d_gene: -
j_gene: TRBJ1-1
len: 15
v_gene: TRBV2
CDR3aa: CASSEQGIKNTEAFF
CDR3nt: TGTGCCAGCAGTGAACAGGGGATCAAGAACACTGAAGCTTTCTTT